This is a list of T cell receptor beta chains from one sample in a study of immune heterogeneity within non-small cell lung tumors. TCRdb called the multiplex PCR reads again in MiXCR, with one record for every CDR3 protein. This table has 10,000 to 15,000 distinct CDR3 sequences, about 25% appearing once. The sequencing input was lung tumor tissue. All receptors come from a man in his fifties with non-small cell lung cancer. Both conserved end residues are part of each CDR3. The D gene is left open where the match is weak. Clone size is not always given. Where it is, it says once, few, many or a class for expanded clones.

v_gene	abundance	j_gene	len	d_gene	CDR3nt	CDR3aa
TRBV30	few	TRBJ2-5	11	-	TGTGCCTGGAGTGTAGGGGAGACCCAGTACTTC	CAWSVGETQYF
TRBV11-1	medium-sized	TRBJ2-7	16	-	TGTGCCAGCAGCTTTCGCCCTACAGGTGAAGGCTACGAGCAGTACTTC	CASSFRPTGEGYEQYF
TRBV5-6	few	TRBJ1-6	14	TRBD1	TGTGCCAGCAGCTCCGGACAGGGTGGGTCACCCCTCCACTTT	CASSSGQGGSPLHF
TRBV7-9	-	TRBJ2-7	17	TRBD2	TGTGCCAGAAGCTTGAAAGGGGGAAGCGGGAGTACCTACGAGCAGTACTTC	CARSLKGGSGSTYEQYF
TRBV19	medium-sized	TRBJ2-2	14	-	TGTGCCAGTAGTCATCTAGCGTACGGTGGGGAGCTGTTTTTT	CASSHLAYGGELFF
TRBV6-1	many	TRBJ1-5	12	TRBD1	TGTGCCAGCGGACAGGGCAATCAGCCCCAGCATTTT	CASGQGNQPQHF
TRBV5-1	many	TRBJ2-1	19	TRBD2	TGCGCCAGCAGCTTGGGAGTTATAGCGGGGGCCTCCCGGGGGGATGAGCAGTTCTTC	CASSLGVIAGASRGDEQFF
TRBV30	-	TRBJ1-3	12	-	TGTGCCTGGAAGGCTTCTGGAAACACCTTATTTTTT	CAWKASGNTLFF
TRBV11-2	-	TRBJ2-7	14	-	TGTGCCAGCAGCGTAACGGAGGGCTCCTACGAGCAGTACTTC	CASSVTEGSYEQYF
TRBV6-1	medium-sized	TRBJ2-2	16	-	TGTGCCAGCAGGAGGGACGGTACCCCGAACACCGGGGAGCTGTTTTTT	CASRRDGTPNTGELFF
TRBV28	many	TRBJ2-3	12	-	TGTGCCAGCTTTGCGCTCCGGGGTACGCAGTATTTT	CASFALRGTQYF
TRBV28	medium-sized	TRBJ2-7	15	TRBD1	TGTGCCAGCAGTTTAAGGGGGACAGGGGGCTACGAGCAGTACTTC	CASSLRGTGGYEQYF
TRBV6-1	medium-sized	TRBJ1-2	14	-	TGTGCCAGCAGTACCTCTTGGGAAGGTGGAGGCTACACCTTC	CASSTSWEGGGYTF
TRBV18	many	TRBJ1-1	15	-	TGTGCCAGCTCACCATTCCCCATCTCTGGGACTGAAGCTTTCTTT	CASSPFPISGTEAFF
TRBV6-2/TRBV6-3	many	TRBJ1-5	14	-	TGTGCCAGCAGTTACGGAGGGAGCAATCAGCCCCAGCATTTT	CASSYGGSNQPQHF
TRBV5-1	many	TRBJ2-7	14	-	TGCGCCAGCAGCTCCGGCGAAATTACCTACGAGCAGTACTTC	CASSSGEITYEQYF
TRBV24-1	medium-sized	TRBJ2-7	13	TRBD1	TGTGCCACCAGTAAAGACAGGGTTGGCGAGCAGTACTTC	CATSKDRVGEQYF
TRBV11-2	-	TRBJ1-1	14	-	TGTGCCAGCAGCCTCTCAGAAGTTAACACTGAAGCTTTCTTT	CASSLSEVNTEAFF
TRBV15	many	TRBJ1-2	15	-	TGTGCCACCAGCAGAGGGGGGACGACCATGCAGGGCTACACCTTC	CATSRGGTTMQGYTF
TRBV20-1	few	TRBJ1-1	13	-	TGCAGTGCTACTAGTACCCTGGGGACTGAAGCTTTCTTT	CSATSTLGTEAFF
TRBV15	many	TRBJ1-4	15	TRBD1	TGTGCCACCAGCAGGAGGACAGGGGCACCAGAAAAACTGTTTTTT	CATSRRTGAPEKLFF
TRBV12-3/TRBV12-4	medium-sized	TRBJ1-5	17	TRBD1	TGTGCCAGCAGTTTGGGCCTACCCAGGGGGAGCAATCAGCCCCAGCATTTT	CASSLGLPRGSNQPQHF
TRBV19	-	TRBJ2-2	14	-	TGTGCCAGTAGTATAGATAGGAAAACCGGGGAGCTGTCTTTT	CASSIDRKTGELSF
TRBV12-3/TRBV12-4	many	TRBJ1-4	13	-	TGTGCCAGTGCGACATCGGGGCGTGAAAAACTGTTTTTT	CASATSGREKLFF
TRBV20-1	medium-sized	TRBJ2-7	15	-	TGCAGTGCCATAGAATGGGGGAGAAGCTCCTACGAGCAGTACTTC	CSAIEWGRSSYEQYF
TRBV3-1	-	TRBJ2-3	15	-	TGTGCCAGCAGCCAAGATTCGGCCATCACAGATACGCAGTATTTT	CASSQDSAITDTQYF
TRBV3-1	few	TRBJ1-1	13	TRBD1	TGTGCCAGCAGCCGAGGACAGGGCACTGAAGCTTTCTTT	CASSRGQGTEAFF
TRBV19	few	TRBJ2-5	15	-	TGTGCCAGTAGTAGTTCTAGCTGGGACCAAGAGACCCAGTACTTC	CASSSSSWDQETQYF
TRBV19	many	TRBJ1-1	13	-	TGTGCCAGTAGTATAGAATGGGGCCCTGAAGCTTTCTTT	CASSIEWGPEAFF
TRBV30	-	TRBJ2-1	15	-	TGTGCCTGGAGTGTGTGGACTTCCCGGATCTATGAGCAGTTCTTC	CAWSVWTSRIYEQFF
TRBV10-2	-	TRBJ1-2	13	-	TGCGCCAGCAGTGGGAGTCTATTCGGTGACTACACCTTC	CASSGSLFGDYTF
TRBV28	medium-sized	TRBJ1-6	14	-	TGTGCCAGCATTTGGGGCAGGGGTAATTCACCCCTCCACTTT	CASIWGRGNSPLHF
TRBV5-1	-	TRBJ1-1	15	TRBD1	TGCGCCAGCAGGTCCGGGACAGGGATGAACACTGAAGCTTTCTTT	CASRSGTGMNTEAFF
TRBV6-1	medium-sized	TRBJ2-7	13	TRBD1	TGTGCCAGCATCGGGACAGGGCTCAACGAGCAGTACTTC	CASIGTGLNEQYF
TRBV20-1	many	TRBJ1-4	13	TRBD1	TGCAGTGCTACCGGACAGGGGAGTGAAAAACTGTTTTTT	CSATGQGSEKLFF
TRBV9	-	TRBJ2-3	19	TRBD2	TGTGCCAGCAGCGTAGAGGGGCTCCTTTGGACTAGTATCACAGATACGCAGTATTTT	CASSVEGLLWTSITDTQYF
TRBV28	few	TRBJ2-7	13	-	TGTGCCAGCAGTTTCCTCTCTCCCTACGGGCAGTACTTC	CASSFLSPYGQYF
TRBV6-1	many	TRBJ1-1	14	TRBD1	TGTGCCAGCAGCCGACAGGGTTTAACCACTGAAGCTTTCTTT	CASSRQGLTTEAFF
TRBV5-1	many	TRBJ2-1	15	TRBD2	TGCGCCAGCAGCGTTAGCGGGGGTTCCTACAATGAGCAGTTCTTC	CASSVSGGSYNEQFF
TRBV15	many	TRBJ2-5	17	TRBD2	TGTGCCACCAGCAGAGGAAAAAAACTAGCGGTCCAGGAGACCCAGTACTTC	CATSRGKKLAVQETQYF
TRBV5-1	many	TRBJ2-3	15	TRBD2	TGCGCCAGCAGCTTGGGGGGGGGTCTGGCAGATACGCAGTATTTT	CASSLGGGLADTQYF
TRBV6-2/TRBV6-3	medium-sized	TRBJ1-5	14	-	TGTGCCAGCAGTTTTGGGGGCAGCAATCAGCCCCAGCATTTT	CASSFGGSNQPQHF
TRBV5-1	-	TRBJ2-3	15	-	TGCGCCAGCAGCTCGGGACTGGCATCCGGAGATACGCAGTATTTT	CASSSGLASGDTQYF
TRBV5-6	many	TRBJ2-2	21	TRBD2	TGTGCCAGCAGCCACGCTGCCGGGACTAGCGGGGGGTACGTGCACACCGGGGAGCTGTTTTTT	CASSHAAGTSGGYVHTGELFF
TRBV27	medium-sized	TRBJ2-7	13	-	TGTGCCAGCAGTTTTGGATCACTCTACGAGCAGTACTTC	CASSFGSLYEQYF